Only one count was recorded for the clone carrying this TCR beta chain. The antigen is not known. This entry is derived from a study of radiation and T cells in renal cell carcinoma. Across the whole study: Nephrectomy followed 15 Gy stereotactic body radiation by 4 weeks. Study-level findings and limits: Top tumor clonotypes rose in blood 2 weeks post-radiation, then contracted.

Time point noted: blood 2 weeks post-SBRT. The treatment was: 15 Gy SBRT to primary tumor, nephrectomy 4 weeks later. The tumor was a clear cell renal cell carcinoma. Sequencing used immunoSEQ multiplex PCR; TCRdb keeps in-frame clones, though not all of them. The sample has about 150,000 clones, roughly 86% seen once; the top ten hold around 13%. This CDR3 region has 15 residues. The germline CDR1 and CDR2 sequences are SGHRS and YFSETQ. Deletions cut 4 bases from V and 5 bases from J, with 15 bases between. The source is a woman aged 45 to 65 with renal cell carcinoma. The gene calls are TRBV5-1 and TRBJ1-4, with D unclear. Sequenced material: blood, taken from a patient whose treatment included radiotherapy and nephrectomy. The CDR3 region has the DNA TGCGCCAGCAGCATTCCGACCGGGGAGAATGAAAAACTGTTTTTT. This gives the protein CASSIPTGENEKLFF.